The entry below gives a single TCR beta chain sequence along with its context. This sample stems from a study of cytomegalovirus exposure and HLA in healthy donors. The PCR was carried out with 60 Vbeta primers and 13 Jbeta primers. The assay was immunoSEQ multiplex PCR, and TCRdb's table has in-frame clones only and misses some. The sample contains about 120,000 clones, roughly 14% of which appear only once. Per germline, CDR1 SGHDT and CDR2 YYEEEE. The CDR3 sequence is 15 residues long. V was clipped by 0 bases and J by 2 bases, with 9 bases between them. The clonotype comes from a woman between 18 and 29 years old in good health and CMV-seronegative. Material: PBMCs. The chain has TRBV5-6 and TRBJ1-3, with D possibly matching TRBD1 (5 bases). CDR3 amino acids: CASSLAAGTGNTIYF. The CDR3 DNA follows: TGTGCCAGCAGCTTGGCCGCAGGGACTGGAAACACCATATATTTT.